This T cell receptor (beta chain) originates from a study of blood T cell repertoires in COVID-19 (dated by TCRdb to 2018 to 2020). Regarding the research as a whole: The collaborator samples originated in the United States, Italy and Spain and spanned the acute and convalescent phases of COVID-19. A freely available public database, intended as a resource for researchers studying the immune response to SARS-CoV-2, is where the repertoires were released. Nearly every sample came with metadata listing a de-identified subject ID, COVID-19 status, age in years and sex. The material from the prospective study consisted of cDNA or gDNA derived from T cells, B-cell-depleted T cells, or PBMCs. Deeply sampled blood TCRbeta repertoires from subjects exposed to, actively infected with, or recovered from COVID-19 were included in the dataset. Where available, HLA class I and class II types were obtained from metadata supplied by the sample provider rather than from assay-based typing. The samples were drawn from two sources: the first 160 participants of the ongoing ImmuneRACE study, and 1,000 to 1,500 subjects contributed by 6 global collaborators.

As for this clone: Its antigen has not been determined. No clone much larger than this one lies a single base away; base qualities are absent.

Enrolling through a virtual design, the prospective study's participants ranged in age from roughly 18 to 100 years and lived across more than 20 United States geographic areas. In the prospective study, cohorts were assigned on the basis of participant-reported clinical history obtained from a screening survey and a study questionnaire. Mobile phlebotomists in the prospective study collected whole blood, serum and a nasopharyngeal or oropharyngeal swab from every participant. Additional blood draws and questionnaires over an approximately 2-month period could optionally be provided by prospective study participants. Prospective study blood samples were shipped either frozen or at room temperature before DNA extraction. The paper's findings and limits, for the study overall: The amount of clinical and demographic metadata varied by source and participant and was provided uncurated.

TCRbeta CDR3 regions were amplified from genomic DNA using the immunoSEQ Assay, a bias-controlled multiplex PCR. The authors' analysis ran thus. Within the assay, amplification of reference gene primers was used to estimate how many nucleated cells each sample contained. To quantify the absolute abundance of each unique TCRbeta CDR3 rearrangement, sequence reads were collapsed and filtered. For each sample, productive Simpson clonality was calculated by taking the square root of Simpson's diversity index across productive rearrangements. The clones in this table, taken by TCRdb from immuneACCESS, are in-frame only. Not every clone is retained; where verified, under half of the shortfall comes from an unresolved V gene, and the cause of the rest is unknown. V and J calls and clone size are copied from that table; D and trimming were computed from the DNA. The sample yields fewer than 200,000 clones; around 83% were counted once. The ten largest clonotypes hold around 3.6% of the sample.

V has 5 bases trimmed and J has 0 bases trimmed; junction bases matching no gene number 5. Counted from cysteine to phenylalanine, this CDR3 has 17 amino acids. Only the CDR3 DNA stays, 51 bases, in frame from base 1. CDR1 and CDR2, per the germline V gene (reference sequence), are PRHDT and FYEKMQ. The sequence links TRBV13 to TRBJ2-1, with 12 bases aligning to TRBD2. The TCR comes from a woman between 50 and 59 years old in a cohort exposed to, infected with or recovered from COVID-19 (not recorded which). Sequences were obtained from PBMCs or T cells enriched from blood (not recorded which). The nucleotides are TGTGCCAGCAGCGCTGGACTAGCGGGGCGCTCCTACAATGAGCAGTTCTTC. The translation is CASSAGLAGRSYNEQFF.